Following are 18 T cell receptor beta chains from one sample sequenced in a study of blood T cell repertoires in COVID-19. TCRdb keeps only in-frame clones here, not all; method: immunoSEQ multiplex PCR. The sample shows some 80,000 clones, approximately 87% of them seen only once. Material for sequencing was peripheral blood. Receptors originate from a human donor in a cohort sampled during active COVID-19.

The gene calls are TRBV28 and TRBJ2-5, with D maybe TRBD1 (6 bases). This CDR3 is built from 14 residues. The germline V gene has CDR1 MDHEN and CDR2 SYDVKM. Trimming shortened V by 6 bases and J by 5 bases, and 16 bases separated the two germline ends. The CDR3 bases are TGTGCCAGCAGCCCTAGTGGGGGCGGTGAGACCCAGTACTTC. Encoded protein: CASSPSGGGETQYF.

The chain joins TRBV4-1 to TRBJ1-6, with D possibly TRBD1 on 5 matching bases. The CDR3 is 18 amino acids. CDR1 and CDR2 from the germline V gene are MGHRA and YSYEKL. Trimming shortened V by 0 bases and J by 6 bases, and 18 bases separated the two germline ends. The CDR3 here is CASSQENSGGVFNSPLHF. CDR3 in DNA: TGCGCCAGCAGCCAAGAAAACTCCGGGGGGGTTTTTAATTCACCCCTCCACTTT.

The CDR3 loop reads CASSVGVINQPQHF. DNA of the CDR3: TGTGCCAGCAGCGTGGGAGTTATCAATCAGCCCCAGCATTTT. The chain combines TRBV6-5 with TRBJ1-5, with D uncertain. Germline assignment: CDR1 MNHEY and CDR2 SVGAGI. The CDR3 has 14 residues. Trimming stripped 6 bases from V and 3 bases from J, with 12 bases between.

This clone was seen once. The rearrangement joins TRBV3-1 (or the pseudogene TRBV3-2) to TRBJ2-1, with TRBD2 identical over 10 bases. CDR1 and CDR2 (germline): LGHDT, YNNKEL (reference sequence). This CDR3 region has 15 residues. V lost 5 bases, J lost 8 bases, and 9 bases stayed unmatched. CDR3 residues: CASSSGLAATDEQFF. The CDR3 bases are TGTGCCAGCAGCTCCGGACTAGCGGCAACGGATGAGCAGTTCTTC.

This rearrangement joins TRBV7-2 to TRBJ2-7; 10 bases agree with TRBD2. CDR1 is SGHTA and CDR2 is FQGNSA in the germline V gene. The V segment lost 5 bases and the J segment 2 bases; nucleotides outside the gene matches: 6. CDR3 length: 15 residues. The chain's CDR3 is CASSLGLAETYEQYF. CDR3 DNA sequence: TGTGCCAGCAGCCTAGGACTAGCGGAAACCTACGAGCAGTACTTC.

The J gene is TRBJ1-2, the V gene TRBV3-1 (or the pseudogene TRBV3-2); D not resolved. The V and J ends lost 0 bases and 4 bases respectively, with 12 bases between them. The CDR3 sequence is 15 residues long. Germline loops: CDR1 LGHDT, CDR2 YNNKEL (reference sequence). The CDR3 is CASSQDFESLYGYTF. The DNA for the CDR3 is TGTGCCAGCAGCCAAGATTTTGAGTCCCTCTATGGCTACACCTTC.

The chain combines TRBV7-2 with TRBJ1-3; D ambiguous. Germline V gene sequence: CDR1 SGHTA, CDR2 FQGNSA. The ends were cut back, 4 bases at V and 8 bases at J, with 12 bases in the middle. The CDR3 covers 13 residues. CDR3 region: CASSSPGSYTIYF. For the CDR3, the DNA is TGTGCCAGCAGCTCCCCGGGGAGTTACACCATATATTTT. The full variable domain, its missing parts supplied by reference TRBV7-2 and TRBJ1-3, is GAGVSQSPSNKVTEKGKDVELRCDPISGHTALYWYRQSLGQGLEFLIYFQGNSAPDKSGLPSDRFSAERTGGSVSTLTIQRTQQEDSAVYLCASSSPGSYTIYFGEGSWLTVV.

This sequence joins TRBV27 and TRBJ2-3; unclear D gene. Germline V gene data show CDR1 as MNHEY and CDR2 as SMNVEV (reference sequence). V lost 8 bases and J lost 5, with 11 bases in between. The CDR3 runs 12 residues. This CDR3 reads CASRRVGDTQYF. The CDR3 DNA reads TGTGCCAGCCGTCGGGTGGGAGATACGCAGTATTTT.

CDR3 DNA: TGCAGCGTTGAAGATCCTGACAGGGTTGGGGCCGAGCAGTACTTC. It codes for CSVEDPDRVGAEQYF. The chain has TRBV29-1 and TRBJ2-7; 7 positions match TRBD1. V trimming: 0 bases; J trimming: 6 bases; junction bases outside the gene matches: 11. CDR3 size: 15 residues. Germline values: CDR1 SQVTM, CDR2 ANQGSEA.

The chain is built from TRBV7-7 and TRBJ2-6; TRBD1 is a possible D gene (6 bases). Germline V CDR1 and CDR2: SSHAT, FNYEAQ (reference sequence). V lost 5 bases and J lost 2, with 10 bases in between. The CDR3 extends over 15 amino acids. CDR3 sequence reads: CASSPGVAGANVLTF. CDR3 bases: TGTGCCAGCAGCCCAGGGGTTGCTGGGGCCAACGTCCTGACTTTC.

The chain joins TRBV28 to TRBJ2-3, with 11 nucleotides matching TRBD2. This CDR3 spans 16 amino acids. The J segment lost 2 bases and the V segment lost 6 bases, leaving 7 bases of the junction unmatched. Germline assignment: CDR1 MDHEN and CDR2 SYDVKM. The CDR3 here is CASSHLGLADTDTQYF. CDR3 coding DNA: TGTGCCAGCAGCCATCTGGGACTAGCGGACACAGATACGCAGTATTTT.

This clone was recorded only once. V is TRBV19 and J is TRBJ2-3, with D possibly TRBD1 on 5 matching bases. CDR3 length: 12 amino acids. With 11 bases removed from V and 6 bases from J, the gap between germline ends came to 15 bases. From germline, CDR1 is LNHDA and CDR2 SQIVND (reference sequence). The DNA for the CDR3 is TGTGCCGGACAAACACAACAGGATACGCAGTATTTT. Its translation: CAGQTQQDTQYF. Complete variable domain (other parts from reference TRBV19 and TRBJ2-3): DGGITQSPKYLFRKEGQNVTLSCEQNLNHDAMYWYRQDPGQGLRLIYYSQIVNDFQKGDIAEGYSVSREKKESFPLTVTSAQKNPTAFYLCAGQTQQDTQYFGPGTRLTVL.

This clone came up many times. The J gene is TRBJ2-7, the V gene TRBV27; possible D gene TRBD2, 5 bases. Germline lookup yields CDR1 MNHEY and CDR2 SMNVEV (reference sequence). The CDR3 totals 13 residues. Trimming left V 5 bases short and J 0 bases short, with 8 bases between. CDR3 DNA: TGTGCCAGCAGTCACGGGGACTCCTACGAGCAGTACTTC. Translation gives CASSHGDSYEQYF.

The V gene is TRBV5-6, the J gene TRBJ1-1; no reliable D call. The CDR3 totals 14 residues. Germline V CDR1 and CDR2: SGHDT, YYEEEE. V was shortened by 3 bases and J by 0 bases, with 9 bases between the two germline ends. The CDR3 nucleotides are TGTGCCAGCAGCTCGGATACTATGAACACTGAAGCTTTCTTT. This encodes CASSSDTMNTEAFF.

The chain joins TRBV18 to TRBJ2-1; TRBD1 matches 11 bases. CDR1 is KGHSH and CDR2 is LQKENI in the germline V gene. This CDR3 has 15 amino acids. V trimming: 3 bases; J trimming: 9 bases; junction bases outside the gene matches: 7. CDR3 nucleotide sequence: TGTGCCAGCTCACCTAGTCCCGGGACAGGGGGTGAGCAGTTCTTC. This codes for CASSPSPGTGGEQFF.

This rearrangement joins TRBV7-8 to TRBJ1-1, with D tentatively TRBD1 (6 bases). Germline loops: CDR1 SGHVS, CDR2 FQNEAQ. V shed 1 base and J shed 0 bases, with 12 bases lying between them. The CDR3 runs to 16 residues. CDR3 residues: CASSLVSPGVNTEAFF. The CDR3 bases are TGTGCCAGCAGCTTAGTGTCCCCAGGGGTGAACACTGAAGCTTTCTTT.

This chain connects TRBV11-2 to TRBJ1-1; unclear D gene. Germline CDR1 is SGHAT and CDR2 is FQNNGV. V lost 5 bases and J lost 0, with 10 bases in between. This CDR3 has 14 amino acids. Here the CDR3 DNA reads TGTGCCAGCAGCCCCCAGGTCATGAACACTGAAGCTTTCTTT. This sequence encodes CASSPQVMNTEAFF.

This chain connects TRBV6-2 or TRBV6-3 to TRBJ2-3; D possibly corresponds to TRBD2 (6 bases). The CDR3 covers 16 residues. With 4 bases removed from V and 1 base from J, the gap between germline ends came to 15 bases. Germline CDR1 and CDR2: MNHEY and SVGEGT. CDR3 DNA: TGTGCCAGCAGTTGGGGGGACGACCTCCGCACAGATACGCAGTATTTT. Residues: CASSWGDDLRTDTQYF.